This T cell receptor beta chain was found in a study of T cell responses to AZD1222 COVID-19 vaccine listed by TCRdb under 2021. In the study overall: AZD1222 recipients with second doses at about 4 weeks or about 12 weeks were pooled, because spike-specific TCR depth and breadth did not differ between schedules. TCR sequencing covered about 230 trial participants: 200 to 220 given two doses of AZD1222 and 26 given two doses of MenACWY control vaccine. Trial participants were enrolled by age into subgroups of 18-55, 56-69 and 70-plus years, and 148, 28 and 57 TCR-sequenced participants, respectively, were included in these subgroups. Results and caveats for the whole study, not just this receptor: In the small 56-69-year group, the increase in depth fell short of significance, most likely because of low power. Most participants were white British and females outnumbered males, and the authors suggested that clonal diversity may have been underestimated. Only six AZD1222 recipients were SARS-CoV-2 seropositive at baseline, limiting conclusions about previously exposed vaccinees. The vaccine-associated CD4 TCRs covered the entire spike protein, and the dominant responses fell in regions 160-218 and 743-854. Reportedly, almost half of the unique spike-specific TCRs recognized epitopes lying outside the regions that are mutated in the B.1.351 and B.1.1.7 variants. Because no samples from the day 14 peak response were available, repertoires could be characterized only after the peak T cell response. Spike-specific TCR breadth and depth rose significantly after two AZD1222 doses compared with day 0 and with MenACWY recipients.

The CDR3 regions of human TCRbeta chains were analyzed by immunosequencing. On the authors' methods: TCRs in the repertoires were matched against a reference library of SARS-CoV-2-specific TCRs that had been generated with the MIRA antigen-specificity platform. Breadth was defined as the fraction of unique TCRs that were SARS-CoV-2-associated. Depth was defined as the fraction of total T cells that were SARS-CoV-2-associated. Each spike-specific TCR was assigned to its reactive spike region and to a CD4 or CD8 class using the MIRA data. Log10-transformed breadth and depth values were compared by one-way ANOVA with Sidak's multiple comparisons tests. This immuneACCESS table, as held by TCRdb, lists in-frame sequences with V and J called but not all clones. Of the missing ones, under half trace to an unresolved V gene in checked studies; the others have no known cause. The V and J calls and the clone size are those of that table, but D and trimming were determined from the DNA. The table for this sample lists about 94,000 clones; roughly 88% of them were counted only once. Roughly 15% of the sample belongs to the ten largest clones.

As concerns this clone: No antigen is known for it. No base quality values were provided; no much bigger clone lies one nucleotide off.

From the cysteine up to the phenylalanine, the CDR3 has a length of 16 residues. Of the read, only the CDR3 DNA is kept; its 48 bases are in frame from base 1. At the junction V is shortened by 2 bases and J by 3 bases; bases outside the gene matches: 6. CDR1 and CDR2 are drawn from the germline V gene: KGHSH, LQKENI. The time point label, as the study defines it: baseline before first vaccination. The vaccinee samples were drawn from two UK trials, COV001 and COV002, one of which was a single-blind randomized controlled phase 2/3 trial testing AZD1222 (ChAdOx1 nCoV-19) in healthy adults. For TCRbeta chain sequencing, PBMC samples from trial participants were taken at day 0 and at day 28 after the second dose.

The specimen comprised peripheral blood, sampled on day 0 of AZD1222 vaccination. The rearranged segments are TRBV18 and TRBJ2-1; 8 bases in the middle match TRBD2. This TCR came from an adult in good health. The DNA sequence is as follows: TGTGCCAGCTCACCATTCGGGGGGGGCCACTACAATGAGCAGTTCTTC. This codes for CASSPFGGGHYNEQFF.